The clone carrying this T cell receptor (beta chain) was observed a handful of times. V trimming: 6 bases; J trimming: 6 bases; junction bases outside the gene matches: 10. Germline V CDR1 and CDR2: LNHDA, SQIVND (reference sequence). The CDR3 consists of 14 residues. This sample is drawn from a study of shared clonotypes between healthy human individuals. Sequencing was performed with immunoSEQ multiplex PCR; in TCRdb, only in-frame clones are kept and a portion is missing. The sample includes about 980,000 clones, 76% seen only once; the top ten take over 1.3%. This chain joins TRBV19 and TRBJ2-7; 8 nucleotides agree with TRBD2. The TCR was taken from a man aged 18 to 29 in good health. Sequencing input: memory CD4+ T cells sorted from blood. Subset denoted: CD45RA-negative fraction. In DNA, the CDR3 is TGTGCCAGTAGCCCGGGACTAGGGGTTCTCGAGCAGTACTTC. It codes for CASSPGLGVLEQYF.